A single sample gave rise to the 23 T cell receptor beta chains below, sequenced in a study of T cells in Graves' hyperthyroidism and ophthalmopathy. RNA transcripts gave rise to amplified TCR beta CDR3 regions. In the first-round RT-PCR of the TCR CDR3, the HTBI primer set was used. MiXCR was run by TCRdb on the multiplex PCR reads, yielding one entry per CDR3 protein. The sample contains 300,000 to 450,000 distinct CDR3 sequences, roughly 14% of which appear only once. The sample consisted of blood. Receptors originate from a woman under 30 with Graves' hyperthyroidism that later progressed to Graves' ophthalmopathy.

Of note for this clonotype: A much larger clone differs from this one at a single base, so this may be a read error. The chain carries TRBV7-6 and TRBJ2-1; 7 bases are shared with TRBD2. There are 15 residues in the CDR3. Germline lookup yields CDR1 SGHVS and CDR2 FNYEAQ. V dropped 3 bases and J dropped 2; count of bases not matched to a gene: 4. CDR3 amino acids: CASSLVGGPYNEQFF. The DNA of the CDR3 is TGTGCCAGCAGCTTGGTGGGAGGGCCCTACAATGAGCAGTTCTTC.

There are many counts of this clonotype. This chain connects TRBV30 to TRBJ2-3; D unresolved. The V end was cut by 3 bases, the J end by 1 base, with 14 bases between. There are 15 residues in the CDR3. CDR1 is GTSNPN and CDR2 is SVGIG in the germline V gene (reference sequence). CDR3 DNA sequence: TGTGCCTGGAGCGCCTTAAGTCCGCGCACAGATACGCAGTATTTT. Protein product: CAWSALSPRTDTQYF.

This clonotype was detected many times. The V and J genes are TRBV28 and TRBJ2-6; TRBD1 aligns across 12 bases. V lost 7 bases, J lost 1 base, and 5 bases stayed unmatched. This CDR3 contains 17 residues. The germline gives CDR1 MDHEN, CDR2 SYDVKM. CDR3 in amino acids: CASKPGQGASGANVLTF. CDR3 nucleotide sequence: TGTGCCAGCAAGCCGGGACAGGGGGCTTCTGGGGCCAACGTCCTGACTTTC.

J is TRBJ2-1 and V is TRBV5-1, with 9 bases aligning to TRBD2. Per the germline V gene, CDR1 is SGHRS and CDR2 is YFSETQ. The CDR3 extends over 15 amino acids. The V segment lost 7 bases and the J segment 8 bases; nucleotides outside the gene matches: 13. The CDR3 sequence: CASGRGKREDYEQFF. CDR3 DNA sequence: TGCGCCAGCGGCCGAGGGAAGCGGGAGGACTATGAGCAGTTCTTC.

This clonotype was observed a handful of times. The chain uses TRBV28 and TRBJ2-7; D not certain. Germline V CDR1 and CDR2: MDHEN, SYDVKM. The CDR3 is 11 amino acids. The ends were cut back, 4 bases at V and 8 bases at J, with 9 bases in the middle. The CDR3 protein is CASSSSPQQYF. The CDR3 DNA sequence: TGTGCCAGCAGTTCAAGTCCACAGCAGTACTTC.

Here the CDR3 DNA reads TGTGCCACCAGTGATTTGGAGACAGCGAACACCGGGGAGCTGTTTTTT. It codes for CATSDLETANTGELFF. This chain connects TRBV24-1 to TRBJ2-2, with D perhaps TRBD1 (5 bases). V was clipped by 0 bases and J by 0 bases, with 7 bases between them. CDR1 KGHDR and CDR2 SFDVKD come from the germline V gene. This CDR3 region has 16 residues.

This chain connects TRBV27 to TRBJ1-1; possibly TRBD1 for D (6 bases). Germline-derived CDR1 and CDR2 are MNHEY and SMNVEV (reference sequence). V was trimmed by 6 bases and J by 11 bases, leaving 13 bases between them. The CDR3 is made up of 11 amino acids. For the CDR3, the DNA is TGTGCCAGCAGAGGGGGGACTGCTGCTTTCTTT. It specifies CASRGGTAAFF.

This clonotype was recorded many times. This chain links TRBV29-1 with TRBJ2-5; D is possibly TRBD1 or TRBD2 (5 bases each). Between the trimmed V and J ends, which lost 7 bases and 3 bases, there was a span of 15 bases. Per germline, CDR1 SQVTM and CDR2 ANQGSEA. This CDR3 region has 13 residues. For the CDR3, the DNA is TGCAGCGGCTCCCGGGACGGCAAAGAGACCCAGTACTTC. This encodes CSGSRDGKETQYF. The full variable domain, its missing parts supplied by reference TRBV29-1 and TRBJ2-5, is SAVISQKPSRDICQRGTSLTIQCQVDSQVTMMFWYRQQPGQSLTLIATANQGSEATYESGFVIDKFPISRPNLTFSTLTVSNMSPEDSSIYLCSGSRDGKETQYFGPGTRLLVL.

This clonotype has ten or more counts. In DNA, the CDR3 is TGTGCCAGCAGTTTGATGGGGGGCACGGGAAACACCATATATTTT. It is translated as CASSLMGGTGNTIYF. This chain uses TRBV28 with TRBJ1-3, with D maybe TRBD1 (6 bases). Looked up from germline, CDR1 is MDHEN and CDR2 is SYDVKM. Between the trimmed V and J ends, which lost 3 bases and 4 bases, there was a span of 13 bases. This CDR3 has 15 amino acids.

This clonotype has at least ten counts. This rearrangement joins TRBV28 to TRBJ1-2; TRBD1 is a possible D gene (5 bases). From germline, CDR1 is MDHEN and CDR2 SYDVKM. The V end lost 6 bases, the J end lost 4 bases, and 18 bases lay between the germline ends. This CDR3 spans 15 amino acids. The CDR3 DNA sequence: TGTGCCAGCAGCCTTGGGACCGAAGCCTTCTATGGCTACACCTTC. Amino acid sequence: CASSLGTEAFYGYTF.

Ten or more counts support this clonotype. The rearrangement uses TRBV20-1 and TRBJ2-1; TRBD2 matches 8 bases. The CDR3 covers 12 residues. Losses at the gene ends were 6 bases for V and 8 bases for J; bases not matched to a gene: 6. Germline loops: CDR1 DFQATT, CDR2 SNEGSKA (reference sequence). CDR3 sequence (DNA): TGCAGTGCGGAGCGGGAGTACGATGAGCAGTTCTTC. This translates into CSAEREYDEQFF.

In this sample, this clonotype turned up many times. The chain couples TRBV3-1 to TRBJ1-1; D is undetermined. This CDR3 is built from 13 residues. V was pared by 4 bases and J by 0 bases, with 6 bases between. Per germline, CDR1 LGHDT and CDR2 YNNKEL (reference sequence). For the CDR3, the DNA is TGTGCCAGCAGCCCAGATTTGAACACTGAAGCTTTCTTT. The encoded protein is CASSPDLNTEAFF.

This clonotype was picked up many times. DNA for the CDR3: TGTGCCAGCAGCTTAGATGTGACCTACGAGCAGTACTTC. This encodes CASSLDVTYEQYF. This chain links TRBV11-2 with TRBJ2-7; D remains ambiguous. There are 13 residues in the CDR3. Trimming stripped 0 bases from V and 2 bases from J, with 5 bases between. Germline V gene data show CDR1 as SGHAT and CDR2 as FQNNGV.

This chain connects TRBV14 to TRBJ1-2; unclear D gene. The CDR3 has 17 amino acids. V gave up 0 bases and J gave up 5 bases, with 19 bases separating them. CDR1 is SGHDN, CDR2 FVKESK, per germline. CDR3 sequence reads: CASSQDRGKLGPYGYTF. For the CDR3, the DNA is TGTGCCAGCAGCCAAGATCGGGGTAAACTCGGACCATATGGCTACACCTTC.

This clonotype was counted at least ten times. The V and J genes are TRBV5-1 and TRBJ2-7; possibly TRBD2 for D (5 bases). The CDR3 is 12 residues long. The V gene's germline CDR1 is SGHRS and CDR2 YFSETQ. The ends were cut back, 7 bases at V and 1 base at J, with 9 bases in the middle. DNA for the CDR3: TGCGCCAGCGCACGGGATTCCTACGAGCAGTACTTC. It codes for CASARDSYEQYF.

Details on this clonotype: This may be a read error: a much more frequent sequence differs by one nucleotide. Because the CDR3's place on the DNA is in doubt, the DNA is left out and the CDR3 is given as listed by TCRdb. The V gene is TRBV20-1, the J gene TRBJ1-2; TRBD1, as called in the table, went unchecked against the DNA. The CDR3 numbers 12 amino acids, ends counted. Germline CDR1 reads DFQATT; CDR2 reads SNEGSKA (reference sequence). The CDR3: CRCWGEGSGSTF.

This clonotype was recorded at least ten times. This chain connects TRBV7-3 to TRBJ2-1, with 13 bases aligning to TRBD2. Germline V CDR1 and CDR2: SGHTA, FQGTGA. CDR3 length equals 19 residues. Trimming cost V 0 bases and J 9 bases; bases outside gene matches: 14. Here the CDR3 DNA reads TGTGCCAGCAGCTTAACCGGGACTAGCGGGGCTAGAACCCGCAGTGAGCAGTTCTTC. This codes for CASSLTGTSGARTRSEQFF.

This clonotype occurred many times. The CDR3 DNA is TGTGCCAGCAGGCAGGGGACAGGGATATTCTACGAGCAGTACTTC. Residues: CASRQGTGIFYEQYF. The chain is built from TRBV7-6 and TRBJ2-7, with 9 positions matching TRBD1. This CDR3 is built from 15 residues. J lost 3 bases, V lost 6 bases, and 9 bases had no gene match. Germline CDR1 reads SGHVS; CDR2 reads FNYEAQ.

This clonotype was recorded many times. The gene calls are TRBV7-2 and TRBJ1-5; D gene unclear. The CDR3 is made up of 15 amino acids. V was cut by 1 base and J by 5 bases, with 12 bases left in between. CDR1 and CDR2 (germline): SGHTA, FQGNSA. The CDR3 DNA follows: TGTGCCAGCAGCTTAGGCAGCAGAACCTATCAGCCCCAGCATTTT. It encodes CASSLGSRTYQPQHF.

This clonotype has just a few counts. CDR3 amino acids: CSAKDGSSYNEQFF. In nucleotides, the CDR3 is TGCAGTGCCAAAGACGGGAGCTCCTACAATGAGCAGTTCTTC. This rearrangement joins TRBV20-1 to TRBJ2-1, with a weak D call TRBD2 (6 bases). Trimming pared 6 bases from V and 0 bases from J, leaving 12 bases between. Looked up from germline, CDR1 is DFQATT and CDR2 is SNEGSKA (reference sequence). This CDR3 has 14 residues.

This clonotype was counted a few times. This chain uses TRBV9 with TRBJ1-2; D unclear. Germline V gene data show CDR1 as SGDLS and CDR2 as YYNGEE. V was pared by 1 base and J by 5 bases, with 9 bases between. This CDR3 comprises 13 residues. This chain's CDR3 is CASSVRAGYGYTF. The DNA for the CDR3 is TGTGCCAGCAGCGTAAGGGCCGGTTATGGCTACACCTTC.

This clonotype occurred many times. J is TRBJ2-1 and V is TRBV20-1, with TRBD2 matching 7 bases. Germline CDR1 DFQATT, CDR2 SNEGSKA (reference sequence). The CDR3 is 15 amino acids. Trimming removed 0 bases from V and 6 bases from J; junction bases left unmatched: 8. CDR3 in amino acids: CSARDGAGEGNEQFF. The DNA for the CDR3 is TGCAGTGCTAGAGATGGGGCGGGAGAAGGCAATGAGCAGTTCTTC.

V is TRBV29-1 and J is TRBJ2-1; no firm D call. V lost 3 bases and J 5 bases, leaving 8 bases between the germline ends. This CDR3 is 12 amino acids long. Per the germline V gene, CDR1 is SQVTM and CDR2 is ANQGSEA. The DNA for the CDR3 is TGCAGCGTTGACTTTACCGACAATGAGCAGTTCTTC. The encoded protein is CSVDFTDNEQFF.